A selection of T cell receptor beta chains follows, all from one sample in a study of tumor-infiltrating lymphocytes in primary liver carcinoma. TCRdb passed the multiplex PCR reads through MiXCR, listing each CDR3 protein once. The sample yields under 110,000 distinct CDR3 sequences, about 63% seen once. Sequences were obtained from liver tumor tissue from sampling region 2. All receptors derive from a woman in her fifties or sixties with primary liver carcinoma and hepatitis B virus infection. Both conserved end residues are part of each CDR3. A D gene is named only where the DNA matches it firmly. Rows give clone size only sometimes, using once, few, many, or a class for an expanded clone.

D: NA; V: TRBV5-8; J: TRBJ2-3; size: NA; DNA: TGTGCCAGCACCCTAAGCGTGGCCACAGATACGCAGTATTTT; CDR3: CASTLSVATDTQYF
D: TRBD2; V: TRBV10-3; J: TRBJ2-5; size: NA; DNA: TGTGCCATCAGTGACCATCGACCGGGCGGGGGGGAGACCCAGTGCTTC; CDR3: CAISDHRPGGGETQCF
D: TRBD1; V: TRBV20-1; J: TRBJ2-6; size: few; DNA: TGCAGTGCCCACTCGGGGGACAGGGGTAGCTCTGGGGCCAACGTCCTGACTTTC; CDR3: CSAHSGDRGSSGANVLTF
D: TRBD2; V: TRBV11-3; J: TRBJ2-1; size: NA; DNA: TGTGCCAGCAGCGCGACTAGCGGAGACCTATATAATGAGCAGTTCTTC; CDR3: CASSATSGDLYNEQFF
D: NA; V: TRBV5-1; J: TRBJ2-2; size: many; DNA: TGCGCCAGCAGCTTAAGACCGGTCACGGGCGGGGAGCTGTTTTTT; CDR3: CASSLRPVTGGELFF
D: TRBD2; V: TRBV14; J: TRBJ2-5; size: many; DNA: TGTGCCAGCAGCCAAGGCGTGACGGGAGGCGACGAGACCCAGTACTTC; CDR3: CASSQGVTGGDETQYF
D: NA; V: TRBV6-5; J: TRBJ2-2; size: few; DNA: TGTGCCAGCACCCCTGCTGGCAGGGAGTTGGTTACCGGGGAGCTGTTTTTT; CDR3: CASTPAGRELVTGELFF
D: TRBD2; V: TRBV11-2; J: TRBJ2-1; size: NA; DNA: TGTCCCAGCAGCCGATGGACTAGCCTGTTAGAAAATGAGCAGTTCTTC; CDR3: CPSSRWTSLLENEQFF
D: TRBD2; V: TRBV29-1; J: TRBJ2-3; size: many; DNA: TGCAGCGGTGCGGGAGGGATCGGGACAGATACGCAGTATTTT; CDR3: CSGAGGIGTDTQYF
D: NA; V: TRBV12-3/TRBV12-4; J: TRBJ2-1; size: many; DNA: TGTGCCAGCAGCCCCAGTGCGGACAACAATGAGCAGTTCTTC; CDR3: CASSPSADNNEQFF